Below are 13 T cell receptor beta chains sequenced from a single sample in a study of T cell responses to AZD1222 COVID-19 vaccine. Sequencing used immunoSEQ multiplex PCR; TCRdb keeps in-frame clones, though not all of them. The sample carries approximately 46,000 clones, about 74% recorded once. The sample was peripheral blood, taken on day 0 of AZD1222 vaccination. These receptor sequences come from an adult in good health.

The rearrangement uses TRBV14 and TRBJ2-3; no firm D call. CDR3 length: 13 amino acids. Germline V gene lookup returns CDR1 SGHDN and CDR2 FVKESK. V was shortened by 8 bases and J by 3 bases, with 12 bases between the two germline ends. The CDR3 loop reads CASALSWTDTQYF. The CDR3 DNA follows: TGTGCCAGCGCCCTAAGTTGGACAGATACGCAGTATTTT.

The chain combines TRBV30 with TRBJ1-6, with D maybe TRBD1 (5 bases). Trimming removed 5 bases from V and 8 bases from J, with 19 bases in between. The CDR3 spans 15 residues. Germline CDR1 is GTSNPN and CDR2 is SVGIG (reference sequence). CDR3 residues: CAWHRTGTQYSPLHF. DNA of the CDR3: TGTGCCTGGCACCGAACCGGGACTCAGTATTCACCCCTCCACTTT. Full variable domain (missing parts from reference TRBV30 and TRBJ1-6): SQTIHQWPATLVQPVGSPLSLECTVEGTSNPNLYWYRQAAGRGLQLLFYSVGIGQISSEVPQNLSASRPQDRQFILSSKKLLLSDSGFYLCAWHRTGTQYSPLHFGNGTRLTVT.

This rearrangement joins TRBV18 to TRBJ1-1; D is ambiguous. The V and J ends lost 3 bases and 4 bases respectively, with 12 bases between them. The CDR3 has 14 amino acids. Looked up from germline, CDR1 is KGHSH and CDR2 is LQKENI. This chain's CDR3 is CASSPYTEGTEAFF. Written as DNA, the CDR3 is TGTGCCAGCTCACCGTATACAGAGGGCACTGAAGCTTTCTTT.

The chain uses TRBV20-1 and TRBJ1-2, with D hard to call. The V end was cut by 3 bases, the J end by 0 bases, with 5 bases between. CDR1 is DFQATT, CDR2 SNEGSKA, per germline (reference sequence). The CDR3 loop spans 12 amino acids. Here the CDR3 reads CSASFANYGYTF. CDR3 DNA sequence: TGCAGTGCTAGTTTCGCTAACTATGGCTACACCTTC.

This clone was found a few times. The chain joins TRBV7-9 to TRBJ2-3, with D possibly TRBD1 on 5 matching bases. Germline values: CDR1 SEHNR, CDR2 FQNEAQ (reference sequence). The CDR3 loop spans 14 amino acids. Deletions cut 0 bases from V and 4 bases from J, with 8 bases between. CDR3 bases: TGTGCCAGCAGCTTAGCCCAGGGCGCAGATACGCAGTATTTT. As protein: CASSLAQGADTQYF.

The chain employs TRBV6-5 and TRBJ1-3, with 8 bases lining up with TRBD1. The CDR3 has 15 amino acids. Unmatched junction bases numbered 7, after V lost 6 bases and J lost 3 bases. Germline assignment: CDR1 MNHEY and CDR2 SVGAGI. The CDR3 bases are TGTGCCAGCAGCCCCGCAGGGGGCAGTGGAAACACCATATATTTT. Encoded protein: CASSPAGGSGNTIYF.

The rearrangement uses TRBV9 and TRBJ2-2; maybe TRBD1 (6 bases). CDR3 length: 15 residues. CDR1 and CDR2 from the germline V gene are SGDLS and YYNGEE. Between the trimmed V and J ends, which lost 2 bases and 5 bases, there was a span of 13 bases. The CDR3 sequence: CASSVSSTGTGELFF. CDR3 nucleotides: TGTGCCAGCAGCGTGAGTTCTACAGGGACCGGGGAGCTGTTTTTT.

The chain links TRBV7-6 to TRBJ2-6; 12 bases agree with TRBD2. The CDR3 has 18 amino acids. V gave up 1 base and J gave up 3 bases; unmatched junction bases: 4. The germline gives CDR1 SGHVS, CDR2 FNYEAQ. The chain's CDR3 is CASSLGLAGVGGANVLTF. In nucleotides, the CDR3 is TGTGCCAGCAGCTTAGGACTAGCGGGAGTAGGTGGGGCCAACGTCCTGACTTTC.

The chain carries TRBV7-9 and TRBJ2-1, with D possibly being TRBD2 (7 bases). This CDR3 comprises 15 residues. Germline lookup yields CDR1 SEHNR and CDR2 FQNEAQ (reference sequence). V lost 1 base, J lost 7 bases, and 14 bases lay in between. CDR3 coding DNA: TGTGCCAGCAGCTTAGGTGGGGGGGCTGGTAATGAGCAGTTCTTC. Encoded protein: CASSLGGGAGNEQFF.

J is TRBJ2-7 and V is TRBV7-2; tentative D call: TRBD2 (6 bases). Germline CDR1 reads SGHTA; CDR2 reads FQGNSA. V lost 3 bases and J lost 2, with 11 bases in between. CDR3 length equals 14 residues. CDR3 DNA: TGTGCCAGCAGCTTTGGTAGCGGTGCCTACGAGCAGTACGTC. As protein: CASSFGSGAYEQYV.

The chain combines TRBV29-1 with TRBJ1-5; no clear D. Trimming took off 7 bases at V and 0 bases at J, with 10 bases between the two ends. Germline CDR1 and CDR2: SQVTM and ANQGSEA. This CDR3 region has 13 residues. The CDR3 reads CSAALDSNQPQHF. The CDR3 nucleotides read TGCAGCGCCGCCTTGGATAGCAATCAGCCCCAGCATTTT.

The CDR3: CASSEGRGNYGYTF. The CDR3 region has the DNA TGTGCCAGCAGTGAGGGCAGGGGTAACTATGGCTACACCTTC. This chain uses TRBV6-1 with TRBJ1-2, with D possibly TRBD1 on 6 matching bases. Trimming stripped 3 bases from V and 1 base from J, with 9 bases between. CDR3 size: 14 residues. Germline V lookup: CDR1 MNHNS, CDR2 SASEGT.

The V gene is TRBV7-9, the J gene TRBJ1-1; D gene uncertain. The germline V gene has CDR1 SEHNR and CDR2 FQNEAQ (reference sequence). The CDR3 runs 15 residues. Trimming took off 0 bases at V and 6 bases at J, with 14 bases between the two ends. CDR3 loop: CASSLAWTLSPEAFF. CDR3 coding DNA: TGTGCCAGCAGCTTAGCCTGGACGCTGAGCCCTGAAGCTTTCTTT.